One and the same sample provided the 8 T cell receptor beta chains below, sequenced in a study of cytomegalovirus exposure and HLA in healthy donors. The PCR was carried out with 60 Vbeta primers and 13 Jbeta primers. Clones were read by immunoSEQ multiplex PCR, and TCRdb kept only the in-frame ones, dropping some. The sample consists of 100,000 or so clones, roughly four fifths of them appearing once. The sample consisted of PBMCs. Receptors originate from a man in his forties in good health and CMV-seropositive.

This rearrangement joins TRBV5-1 to TRBJ2-5, with D tentatively TRBD2 (5 bases). CDR1 is SGHRS and CDR2 is YFSETQ in the germline V gene. The CDR3 has 14 amino acids. Trimming cost V 4 bases and J 6 bases, with 16 bases left between them. The CDR3 bases are TGCGCCAGCAGCACACTCGGGGTTGGACAGACCCAGTACTTC. Its protein product is CASSTLGVGQTQYF.

This clone has only one observation. The chain joins TRBV19 to TRBJ2-4; D remains unclear. CDR1 and CDR2 (germline): LNHDA, SQIVND (reference sequence). The CDR3 has 10 amino acids. Between the trimmed V and J ends, which lost 7 bases and 8 bases, there was a span of 6 bases. In DNA form, the CDR3 reads TGTGCCAGTACCGACTACATTCAGTACTTC. Its protein is CASTDYIQYF.

The CDR3 region has the DNA TGTGCCAGCTCACCAGACATCGCGAACACCGGGGAGCTGTTTTTT. Protein product: CASSPDIANTGELFF. The V gene is TRBV18, the J gene TRBJ2-2; D gene ambiguous. V dropped 2 bases and J dropped 0 bases, with 7 bases sitting between them. Germline CDR1 KGHSH, CDR2 LQKENI. This CDR3 comprises 15 residues.

The rearrangement uses TRBV5-1 and TRBJ2-1, with 11 positions matching TRBD2. Germline V CDR1 and CDR2: SGHRS, YFSETQ. CDR3 length: 15 amino acids. Trimming removed 7 bases from V and 3 bases from J; junction bases left unmatched: 6. The CDR3 nucleotides are TGCGCCAGCGCCCTAGCGGGGGGCTTCTACAATGAGCAGTTCTTC. Translating gives CASALAGGFYNEQFF. Full variable domain (outside the CDR3, taken from reference TRBV5-1 and TRBJ2-1): KAGVTQTPRYLIKTRGQQVTLSCSPISGHRSVSWYQQTPGQGLQFLFEYFSETQRNKGNFPGRFSGRQFSNSRSEMNVSTLELGDSALYLCASALAGGFYNEQFFGPGTRLTVL.

In its sample, this clone was seen a few times. The J gene is TRBJ1-2, the V gene TRBV5-6; D possibly corresponds to TRBD1 (5 bases). Trimming left V 4 bases short and J 2 bases short, with 12 bases between. The germline gives CDR1 SGHDT, CDR2 YYEEEE. The CDR3 runs to 14 residues. CDR3 in amino acids: CASSLGTVNYGYTF. CDR3 bases: TGTGCCAGCAGCCTGGGGACTGTGAACTATGGCTACACCTTC.

The chain joins TRBV19 to TRBJ1-4, with 8 bases that match TRBD1. The CDR3 consists of 13 residues. The ends lost 5 bases at V and 10 bases at J; junction bases unmatched: 6. The germline CDR1 and CDR2 sequences are LNHDA and SQIVND (reference sequence). The chain's CDR3 is CASSDDRGLKLFF. The CDR3 DNA reads as TGTGCCAGTAGTGACGACAGGGGTTTAAAACTGTTTTTT.

V is TRBV19 and J is TRBJ1-6; no reliable D call. Trimming took off 0 bases at V and 7 bases at J, with 13 bases between the two ends. Germline CDR1 LNHDA, CDR2 SQIVND (reference sequence). The CDR3 loop spans 16 amino acids. The CDR3 spells CASSIEVRQTNSPLHF. DNA for the CDR3: TGTGCCAGTAGTATAGAGGTCAGGCAGACAAATTCACCCCTCCACTTT.

The chain has TRBV5-1 and TRBJ1-3; tentative D call: TRBD1 (5 bases). This CDR3 is 16 amino acids long. CDR1 and CDR2 from the germline V gene are SGHRS and YFSETQ. V was pared by 0 bases and J by 4 bases, with 14 bases between. For the CDR3, the DNA is TGCGCCAGCAGCTTGGCCGGCAGGGCACTCGGAAACACCATATATTTT. It translates to CASSLAGRALGNTIYF.